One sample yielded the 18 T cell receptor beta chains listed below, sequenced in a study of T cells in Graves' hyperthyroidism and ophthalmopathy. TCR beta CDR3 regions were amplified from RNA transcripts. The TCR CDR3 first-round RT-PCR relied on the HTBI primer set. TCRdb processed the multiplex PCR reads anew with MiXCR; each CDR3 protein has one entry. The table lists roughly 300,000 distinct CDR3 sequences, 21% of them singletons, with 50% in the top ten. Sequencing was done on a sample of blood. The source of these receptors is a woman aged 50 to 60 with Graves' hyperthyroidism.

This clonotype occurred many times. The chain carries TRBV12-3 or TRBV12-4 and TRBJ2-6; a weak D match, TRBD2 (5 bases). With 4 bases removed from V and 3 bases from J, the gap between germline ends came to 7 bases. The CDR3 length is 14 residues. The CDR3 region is CASSYGVGANVLTF. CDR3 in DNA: TGTGCCAGCAGTTACGGGGTTGGGGCCAACGTCCTGACTTTC.

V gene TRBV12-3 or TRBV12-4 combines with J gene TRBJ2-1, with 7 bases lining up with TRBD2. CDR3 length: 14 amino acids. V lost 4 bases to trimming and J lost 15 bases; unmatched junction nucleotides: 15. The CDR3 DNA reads TGTGCCAGCAGTTGGGGCGATACCGGTACTAGCGTGTTCTTC. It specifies CASSWGDTGTSVFF.

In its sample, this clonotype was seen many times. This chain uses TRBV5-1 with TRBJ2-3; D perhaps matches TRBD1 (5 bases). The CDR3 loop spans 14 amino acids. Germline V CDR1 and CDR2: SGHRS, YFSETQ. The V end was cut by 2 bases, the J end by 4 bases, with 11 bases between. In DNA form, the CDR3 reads TGCGCCAGCAGCTTTCCAGGGCGGTCAGATACGCAGTATTTT. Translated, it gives CASSFPGRSDTQYF.

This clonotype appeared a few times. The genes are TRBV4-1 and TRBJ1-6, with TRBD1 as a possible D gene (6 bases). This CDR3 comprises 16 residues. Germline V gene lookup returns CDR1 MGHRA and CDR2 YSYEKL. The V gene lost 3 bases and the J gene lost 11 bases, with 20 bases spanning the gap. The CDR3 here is CASSHIARDTGPPLHF. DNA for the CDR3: TGCGCCAGCAGCCACATCGCTCGGGACACAGGACCACCCCTCCACTTT.

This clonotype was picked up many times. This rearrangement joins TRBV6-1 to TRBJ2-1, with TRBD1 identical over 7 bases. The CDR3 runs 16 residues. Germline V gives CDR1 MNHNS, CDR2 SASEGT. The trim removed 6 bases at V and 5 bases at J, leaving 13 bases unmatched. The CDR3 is CASSAERGRFNNEQFF. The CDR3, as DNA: TGTGCCAGCAGCGCCGAGAGGGGGCGATTTAACAATGAGCAGTTCTTC.

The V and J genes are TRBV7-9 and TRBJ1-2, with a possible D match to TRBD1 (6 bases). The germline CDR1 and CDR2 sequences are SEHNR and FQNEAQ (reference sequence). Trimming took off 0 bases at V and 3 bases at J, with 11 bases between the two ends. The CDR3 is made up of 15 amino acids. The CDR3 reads CASSLARGRDYGYTF. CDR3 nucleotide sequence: TGTGCCAGCAGCTTAGCGCGGGGGCGCGACTATGGCTACACCTTC.

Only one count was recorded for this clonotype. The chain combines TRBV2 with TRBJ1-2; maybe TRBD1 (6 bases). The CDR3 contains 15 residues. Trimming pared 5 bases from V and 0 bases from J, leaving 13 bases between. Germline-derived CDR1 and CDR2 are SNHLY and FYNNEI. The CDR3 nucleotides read TGTGCCAGCAGTTCCGACAGGAAAGCTAACTATGGCTACACCTTC. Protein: CASSSDRKANYGYTF. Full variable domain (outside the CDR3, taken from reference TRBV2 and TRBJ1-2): EPEVTQTPSHQVTQMGQEVILRCVPISNHLYFYWYRQILGQKVEFLVSFYNNEISEKSEIFDDQFSVERPDGSNFTLKIRSTKLEDSAMYFCASSSDRKANYGYTFGSGTRLTVV.

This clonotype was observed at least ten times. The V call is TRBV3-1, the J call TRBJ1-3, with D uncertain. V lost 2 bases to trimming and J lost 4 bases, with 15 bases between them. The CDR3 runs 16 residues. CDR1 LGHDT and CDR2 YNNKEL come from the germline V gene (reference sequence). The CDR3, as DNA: TGTGCCAGCAGCCAAAACCCCGCACAGCTAGGAAACACCATATATTTT. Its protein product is CASSQNPAQLGNTIYF.

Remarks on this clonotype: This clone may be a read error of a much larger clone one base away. In nucleotides, the CDR3 is TGTGCCAGCAGGGGACAGGGGGGCGGGGGCTACACCTTC. This sequence encodes CASRGQGGGGYTF. The V gene is TRBV2, the J gene TRBJ1-2, with 11 nucleotides matching TRBD1. CDR1 SNHLY and CDR2 FYNNEI come from the germline V gene. V gave up 6 bases and J gave up 8 bases; unmatched junction bases: 5. This CDR3 comprises 13 residues. The full variable domain, its missing parts supplied by reference TRBV2 and TRBJ1-2, is EPEVTQTPSHQVTQMGQEVILRCVPISNHLYFYWYRQILGQKVEFLVSFYNNEISEKSEIFDDQFSVERPDGSNFTLKIRSTKLEDSAMYFCASRGQGGGGYTFGSGTRLTVV.

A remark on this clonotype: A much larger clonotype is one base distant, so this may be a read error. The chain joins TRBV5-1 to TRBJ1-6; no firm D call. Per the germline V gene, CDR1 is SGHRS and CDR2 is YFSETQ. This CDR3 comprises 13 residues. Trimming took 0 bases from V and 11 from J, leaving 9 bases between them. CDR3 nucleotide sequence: TGCGCCAGCAGCTTGGAAGCAAATCCACCCCTCCACTTT. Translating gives CASSLEANPPLHF. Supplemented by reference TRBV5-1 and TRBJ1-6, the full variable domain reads KAGVTQTPRYLIKTRGQQVTLSCSPISGHRSVSWYQQTPGQGLQFLFEYFSETQRNKGNFPGRFSGRQFSNSRSEMNVSTLELGDSALYLCASSLEANPPLHFGNGTRLTVT.

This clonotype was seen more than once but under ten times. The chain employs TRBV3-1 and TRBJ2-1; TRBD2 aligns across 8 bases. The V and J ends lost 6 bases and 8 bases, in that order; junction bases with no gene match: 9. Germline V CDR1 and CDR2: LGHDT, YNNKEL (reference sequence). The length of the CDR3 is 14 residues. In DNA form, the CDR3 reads TGTGCCAGCAGACCGGGACTAGAGTTCGATGAGCAGTTCTTC. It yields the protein CASRPGLEFDEQFF.

The CDR3: CSAAKGPYSNQPQHF. The CDR3 DNA sequence: TGCAGTGCGGCCAAGGGCCCTTATAGCAATCAGCCCCAGCATTTT. The chain recombines TRBV20-1 with TRBJ1-5; D not certain. CDR1 and CDR2 (germline): DFQATT, SNEGSKA (reference sequence). The CDR3 runs to 15 residues. With 6 bases removed from V and 0 bases from J, the gap between germline ends came to 15 bases.

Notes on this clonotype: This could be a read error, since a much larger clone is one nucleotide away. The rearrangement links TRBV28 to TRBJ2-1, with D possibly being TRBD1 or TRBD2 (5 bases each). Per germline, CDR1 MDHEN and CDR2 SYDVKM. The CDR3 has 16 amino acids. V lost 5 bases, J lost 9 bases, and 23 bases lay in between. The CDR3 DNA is TGTGCCAGCAGTCCTCTCCGGGGCCAAAGTTGGACTGAGCAGTTCTTC. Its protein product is CASSPLRGQSWTEQFF.

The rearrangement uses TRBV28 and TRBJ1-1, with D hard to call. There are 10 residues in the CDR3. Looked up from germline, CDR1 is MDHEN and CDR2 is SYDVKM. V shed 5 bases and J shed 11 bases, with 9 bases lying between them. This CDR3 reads CASSGLGAFF. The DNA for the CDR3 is TGTGCCAGCAGTGGGCTCGGGGCTTTCTTT.

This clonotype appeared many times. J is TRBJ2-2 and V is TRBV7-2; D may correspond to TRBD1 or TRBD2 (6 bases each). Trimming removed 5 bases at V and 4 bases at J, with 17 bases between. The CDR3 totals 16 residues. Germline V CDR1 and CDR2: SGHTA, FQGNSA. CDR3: CASSPPGAWITGELFF. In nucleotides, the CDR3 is TGTGCCAGCAGCCCCCCGGGGGCCTGGATCACCGGGGAGCTGTTTTTT.

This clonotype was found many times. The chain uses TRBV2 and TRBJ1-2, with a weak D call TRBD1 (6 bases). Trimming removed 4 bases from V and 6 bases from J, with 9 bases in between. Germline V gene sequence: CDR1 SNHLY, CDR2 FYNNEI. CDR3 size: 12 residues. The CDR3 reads CASSGQDNGYTF. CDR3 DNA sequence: TGTGCCAGCAGTGGACAGGACAATGGCTACACCTTC.

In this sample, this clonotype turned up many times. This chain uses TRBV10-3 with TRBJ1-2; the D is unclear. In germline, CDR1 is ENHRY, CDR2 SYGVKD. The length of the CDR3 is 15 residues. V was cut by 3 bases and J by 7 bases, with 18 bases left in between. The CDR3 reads CAISDGVLRARGYTF. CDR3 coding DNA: TGTGCCATCAGTGACGGGGTGCTCCGAGCACGTGGCTACACCTTC.

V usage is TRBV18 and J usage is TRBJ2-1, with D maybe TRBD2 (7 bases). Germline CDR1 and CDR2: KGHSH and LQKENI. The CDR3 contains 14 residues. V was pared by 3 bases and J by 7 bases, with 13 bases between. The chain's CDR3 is CASSPRGAENEQFF. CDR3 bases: TGTGCCAGCTCACCTCGGGGGGCGGAGAATGAGCAGTTCTTC.